These 18 T cell receptor beta chains were all obtained from the same sample, sequenced in a study of T cell repertoires in cytomegalovirus infection. TCRdb reprocessed the reads via MiXCR and lists one record per CDR3 protein. The sample records roughly 77,000 distinct CDR3 sequences, 4% being singletons. Sample: PBMCs. These receptors came from a human donor in good health (CMV status not recorded). Some clones in this sample may be carry-over from other donors' samples.

DNA for the CDR3: TGTGCCAGCAGCGGGGAGCTGTTTTTT. Amino acid sequence: CASSGELFF. The V and J genes are TRBV7-9 and TRBJ2-2; D is ambiguous. The germline V and J ends were trimmed by 5 bases and 8 bases, with 0 bases remaining between them. Per germline, CDR1 SEHNR and CDR2 FQNEAQ (reference sequence). This CDR3 comprises 9 residues.

This clonotype was seen a few times. The rearrangement links TRBV20-1 to TRBJ1-2; D is unresolved. The CDR3 consists of 13 residues. The germline V and J ends were trimmed by 3 bases and 7 bases, with 15 bases remaining between them. In germline, CDR1 is DFQATT, CDR2 SNEGSKA (reference sequence). The CDR3 DNA reads TGCAGTGCTAGCGAGAGCAGTGAGCGTGGCTACACCTTC. Amino acid sequence: CSASESSERGYTF.

This clonotype appeared many times. The chain joins TRBV4-3 to TRBJ1-1; D possibly corresponds to TRBD1 (5 bases). The CDR3 consists of 15 residues. The germline gives CDR1 LGHNA, CDR2 YSLEER. The ends were cut back, 0 bases at V and 3 bases at J, with 11 bases in the middle. For the CDR3, the DNA is TGCGCCAGCAGCCAAGATGGCCAGGGCGACACTGAAGCTTTCTTT. This gives the protein CASSQDGQGDTEAFF.

This clonotype was seen at least ten times. CDR3 sequence (DNA): TGCGCCAGCAAGAGCGGGGGGAGATCCTACAATGAGCAGTTCTTC. Encoded protein: CASKSGGRSYNEQFF. The chain carries TRBV10-2 and TRBJ2-1, with 9 bases identical to TRBD2. Germline CDR1 is WSHSY and CDR2 is SAAADI. This CDR3 is 15 amino acids long. J was trimmed by 1 base and V by 7 bases; bases with no gene match: 5.

This clonotype was seen at least ten times. This chain uses TRBV7-2 with TRBJ1-1, with D maybe TRBD1 (5 bases). CDR1 is SGHTA, CDR2 FQGNSA, per germline. V shed 1 base and J shed 6 bases, with 12 bases lying between them. CDR3 length equals 14 residues. CDR3 sequence (DNA): TGTGCCAGCAGCTTAGGTTGGGGACCCCCTGAAGCTTTCTTT. This gives the protein CASSLGWGPPEAFF.

In its sample, this clonotype was seen many times. The chain is built from TRBV7-2 and TRBJ1-2, with D perhaps matching TRBD1 (6 bases). Germline V lookup: CDR1 SGHTA, CDR2 FQGNSA. Trimming removed 6 bases at V and 8 bases at J, with 19 bases between. This CDR3 is 14 amino acids long. CDR3 coding DNA: TGTGCCAGCAGTTCGACTTGGGGGCTATTGGGCTACACCTTC. This codes for CASSSTWGLLGYTF.

This clonotype was detected many times. The chain recombines TRBV7-2 with TRBJ1-2, with D possibly TRBD1 on 5 matching bases. CDR3 size: 12 residues. The germline V and J ends were trimmed by 4 bases and 5 bases, with 8 bases remaining between them. The germline V gene encodes CDR1 SGHTA and CDR2 FQGNSA. CDR3 nucleotides: TGTGCCAGCAGCTCGACAGATTATGGCTACACCTTC. Protein product: CASSSTDYGYTF. Together with reference TRBV7-2 and TRBJ1-2, the CDR3 gives the full variable domain: GAGVSQSPSNKVTEKGKDVELRCDPISGHTALYWYRQSLGQGLEFLIYFQGNSAPDKSGLPSDRFSAERTGGSVSTLTIQRTQQEDSAVYLCASSSTDYGYTFGSGTRLTVV.

This clonotype occurred many times. The V gene is TRBV5-5, the J gene TRBJ1-6, with D possibly matching TRBD1 (5 bases). Germline CDR1 SGHKS, CDR2 YYEKEE (reference sequence). The CDR3 has 18 residues. V shed 1 base and J shed 0 bases, with 14 bases lying between them. The chain's CDR3 is CASSLYVRDSSYNSPLHF. CDR3 nucleotide sequence: TGTGCCAGCAGCTTGTATGTCCGCGACAGCTCCTATAATTCACCCCTCCACTTT. The complete variable domain, with remaining parts taken from reference TRBV5-5 and TRBJ1-6, reads DAGVTQSPTHLIKTRGQQVTLRCSPISGHKSVSWYQQVLGQGPQFIFQYYEKEERGRGNFPDRFSARQFPNYSSELNVNALLLGDSALYLCASSLYVRDSSYNSPLHFGNGTRLTVT.

In this sample, this clonotype turned up many times. The rearrangement uses TRBV7-2 and TRBJ1-4; maybe TRBD1 (5 bases). Germline V CDR1 and CDR2: SGHTA, FQGNSA. Trimming pared 3 bases from V and 6 bases from J, leaving 14 bases between. The CDR3 loop spans 15 amino acids. CDR3: CASSLGGRKDEKLFF. The CDR3 region has the DNA TGTGCCAGCAGCTTGGGGGGACGGAAAGATGAAAAACTGTTTTTT.

This clonotype was counted at least ten times. The chain employs TRBV7-8 and TRBJ2-5; 7 bases line up with TRBD2. Germline assignment: CDR1 SGHVS and CDR2 FQNEAQ. This CDR3 has 12 amino acids. V gave up 0 bases and J gave up 9 bases; unmatched junction bases: 1. CDR3 region: CASSLAGGAQYF. The CDR3 region has the DNA TGTGCCAGCAGCTTAGCGGGGGGGGCCCAGTACTTC.

At least ten counts were recorded for this clonotype. The chain joins TRBV2 to TRBJ2-5, with TRBD1 as a possible D gene (5 bases). The length of the CDR3 is 14 residues. Germline CDR1 SNHLY, CDR2 FYNNEI. The germline V and J ends were trimmed by 5 bases and 1 base, with 11 bases remaining between them. This CDR3 reads CASSQGPLQETQYF. In DNA, the CDR3 is TGTGCCAGCAGTCAGGGCCCACTCCAAGAGACCCAGTACTTC. The entire variable domain, with the rest obtained from reference TRBV2 and TRBJ2-5, is as follows: EPEVTQTPSHQVTQMGQEVILRCVPISNHLYFYWYRQILGQKVEFLVSFYNNEISEKSEIFDDQFSVERPDGSNFTLKIRSTKLEDSAMYFCASSQGPLQETQYFGPGTRLLVL.

This clonotype was counted at least ten times. The rearrangement uses TRBV7-2 and TRBJ2-5; D may be TRBD2 (6 bases). This CDR3 has 14 residues. Germline CDR1 is SGHTA and CDR2 is FQGNSA. V lost 5 bases to trimming and J lost 7 bases, with 17 bases between them. CDR3 region: CASSPAGGTGTQYF. The CDR3, as DNA: TGTGCCAGCAGCCCTGCCGGCGGGACGGGGACCCAGTACTTC.

The table lists this clonotype with many counts. CDR3 coding DNA: TGTGCCAGCAGTCCCCCCGGGACTGGGACCGGGGAGCTGTTTTTT. It translates to CASSPPGTGTGELFF. The chain uses TRBV7-6 and TRBJ2-2, with D perhaps matching TRBD2 (6 bases). The germline V and J ends were trimmed by 6 bases and 5 bases, with 16 bases remaining between them. The CDR3 contains 15 residues. Germline CDR1 and CDR2: SGHVS and FNYEAQ. Based on the CDR3 plus reference TRBV7-6 and TRBJ2-2, the full variable domain is GAGVSQSPRYKVTKRGQDVALRCDPISGHVSLYWYRQALGQGPEFLTYFNYEAQQDKSGLPNDRFSAERPEGSISTLTIQRTEQRDSAMYRCASSPPGTGTGELFFGEGSRLTVL.

This clonotype was counted many times. This sequence joins TRBV6-1 and TRBJ2-7; D remains ambiguous. The V gene lost 3 bases and the J gene lost 6 bases, with 6 bases spanning the gap. This CDR3 spans 11 amino acids. Per germline, CDR1 MNHNS and CDR2 SASEGT. Here the CDR3 DNA reads TGTGCCAGCAGTGATGGCCTCGAGCAGTACTTC. Its translation is CASSDGLEQYF.

This clonotype was observed many times. The J gene is TRBJ2-2, the V gene TRBV11-2; 13 bases line up with TRBD2. CDR1 is SGHAT and CDR2 is FQNNGV in the germline V gene. J gave up 6 bases and V 5 bases, and 6 bases lay outside the gene matches. This CDR3 has 16 amino acids. CDR3 sequence: CASSVRTSGSSGELFF. The CDR3 DNA reads TGTGCCAGCAGCGTCCGGACTAGCGGGAGTTCCGGGGAGCTGTTTTTT.

In this sample, this clonotype turned up many times. The J gene is TRBJ2-5, the V gene TRBV7-2; 7 bases are a match to TRBD2. The V and J ends lost 5 bases and 1 base, in that order; junction bases with no gene match: 7. Germline-derived CDR1 and CDR2 are SGHTA and FQGNSA. The CDR3 loop spans 15 amino acids. The CDR3 protein is CASSLRPGGQETQYF. The CDR3 DNA is TGTGCCAGCAGCCTCAGACCGGGGGGCCAAGAGACCCAGTACTTC. Based on the CDR3 plus reference TRBV7-2 and TRBJ2-5, the full variable domain is GAGVSQSPSNKVTEKGKDVELRCDPISGHTALYWYRQSLGQGLEFLIYFQGNSAPDKSGLPSDRFSAERTGGSVSTLTIQRTQQEDSAVYLCASSLRPGGQETQYFGPGTRLLVL.

This clonotype was detected ten times or more. This sequence joins TRBV7-2 and TRBJ2-5, with a possible D match to TRBD2 (5 bases). This CDR3 has 14 amino acids. CDR1 and CDR2 (germline): SGHTA, FQGNSA. V was cut by 6 bases and J by 0 bases, with 11 bases left in between. The CDR3 DNA is TGTGCCAGCAGTCTCGGGGTTTACCAAGAGACCCAGTACTTC. Translated: CASSLGVYQETQYF.

This clonotype was seen many times. This rearrangement joins TRBV27 to TRBJ2-5; TRBD2 matches 11 bases. The trim removed 3 bases at V and 4 bases at J, leaving 4 bases unmatched. The CDR3 is 15 amino acids. Germline lookup yields CDR1 MNHEY and CDR2 SMNVEV (reference sequence). The CDR3 nucleotides are TGTGCCAGCAGTTTGATAGCGGGAGGGAGAGAGACCCAGTACTTC. Amino acid sequence: CASSLIAGGRETQYF.